This record concerns one T cell receptor beta chain sequence. The data were taken from a study of monozygotic twins with inflammatory bowel disease. Germline CDR1 is SGHRS and CDR2 is YFSETQ. This CDR3 is built from 16 residues. One entry per CDR3 protein, without DNA, is what TCRdb gives after re-calling the 5' RACE reads. The sample totals fewer than 550,000 distinct CDR3 sequences. This rearrangement joins TRBV5-1 to TRBJ2-3; TCRdb outputs TRBD2, but without DNA this stays unchecked. Source material: blood. This clonotype was sampled from a human donor with ulcerative colitis or Crohn's disease, or a healthy co-twin of an affected twin (not recorded which). This CDR3 reads CASSPQLAGGGDTQYF.